The 18 T cell receptor beta chains presented below share a single source sample, sequenced in a study of T cell changes during pregnancy in multiple sclerosis. Sequencing used immunoSEQ multiplex PCR; TCRdb keeps in-frame clones, though not all of them. The table has 65,000 to 80,000 clones, 75% to 95% seen once. Sample: peripheral blood, taken in the third trimester of pregnancy. These receptors all stem from a female donor with multiple sclerosis, enrolled in a pregnancy study.

The chain recombines TRBV7-9 with TRBJ1-3; TRBD1 aligns across 9 bases. CDR3 size: 16 residues. From germline, CDR1 is SEHNR and CDR2 FQNEAQ (reference sequence). V lost 4 bases and J lost 2; bases outside the gene matches: 6. CDR3 loop: CASSYVQGAAGNTIYF. CDR3 nucleotides: TGTGCCAGCAGCTACGTACAGGGGGCGGCTGGAAACACCATATATTTT.

The chain is built from TRBV5-6 and TRBJ2-3; 13 nucleotides line up with TRBD2. The CDR3 consists of 17 residues. Germline loops: CDR1 SGHDT, CDR2 YYEEEE. V shed 4 bases and J 8 bases; nucleotides not matched to a gene: 13. The CDR3: CASSPPLLAGGPPTQYF. Here the CDR3 DNA reads TGTGCCAGCAGCCCTCCATTACTAGCGGGAGGGCCGCCTACGCAGTATTTT.

The rearrangement links TRBV6-5 to TRBJ1-5; tentative D call: TRBD1 (5 bases). CDR3 length: 14 residues. The germline V gene has CDR1 MNHEY and CDR2 SVGAGI. V was shortened by 2 bases and J by 3 bases, with 8 bases between the two germline ends. The CDR3 reads CASSYQGLNQPQHF. CDR3 in DNA: TGTGCCAGCAGTTACCAGGGACTCAATCAGCCCCAGCATTTT.

CDR3 DNA sequence: TGTGCCAGCTCACCACCATGGTCAGATAATGAGCAGTTCTTC. Its translation is CASSPPWSDNEQFF. This chain uses TRBV18 with TRBJ2-1; D is uncertain. In germline, CDR1 is KGHSH, CDR2 LQKENI. The CDR3 loop spans 14 amino acids. Trimming shortened V by 0 bases and J by 7 bases, and 10 bases separated the two germline ends.

The rearrangement links TRBV6-5 to TRBJ2-7; 12 nucleotides align to TRBD2. V trimming: 4 bases; J trimming: 3 bases; junction bases outside the gene matches: 1. This CDR3 comprises 14 residues. Germline CDR1 reads MNHEY; CDR2 reads SVGAGI. CDR3 protein: CASSWTSGNYEQYF. In nucleotides, the CDR3 is TGTGCCAGCAGTTGGACTAGCGGGAACTACGAGCAGTACTTC.

This sequence joins TRBV6-5 and TRBJ1-6; D is perhaps TRBD1 (5 bases). The length of the CDR3 is 14 residues. With 6 bases removed from V and 7 bases from J, the gap between germline ends came to 13 bases. Germline V gives CDR1 MNHEY, CDR2 SVGAGI. CDR3 region: CASSFRDYNSPLHF. The CDR3 DNA reads TGTGCCAGCAGCTTCCGGGACTACAATTCACCCCTCCACTTT.

V usage is TRBV19 and J usage is TRBJ1-2, with 8 bases fitting TRBD1. CDR3 length: 13 amino acids. V lost 8 bases and J lost 2; bases outside the gene matches: 4. Germline V gene sequence: CDR1 LNHDA, CDR2 SQIVND (reference sequence). The CDR3 nucleotides are TGTGCCAGTCACCGGGACAGGAACTATGGCTACACCTTC. Its translation: CASHRDRNYGYTF.

The chain combines TRBV2 with TRBJ2-2; TRBD2 aligns across 7 bases. This CDR3 comprises 11 residues. V dropped 5 bases and J dropped 16; count of bases not matched to a gene: 7. CDR1 SNHLY and CDR2 FYNNEI come from the germline V gene. The CDR3 here is CASSWDYRQFF. CDR3 DNA: TGTGCCAGCAGTTGGGACTACCGTCAGTTTTTT.

This chain joins TRBV11-2 and TRBJ2-7; perhaps TRBD2 as D (6 bases). CDR1 and CDR2 (germline): SGHAT, FQNNGV. The CDR3 is 16 amino acids. Trimming removed 2 bases at V and 2 bases at J, with 16 bases between. The CDR3 loop reads CASSLMGAGNAYEQYF. CDR3 nucleotides: TGTGCCAGCAGCTTAATGGGCGCGGGGAACGCCTACGAGCAGTACTTC.

V gene TRBV4-1 combines with J gene TRBJ1-2, with D unclear. Trimming cost V 0 bases and J 4 bases, with 12 bases left between them. This CDR3 has 15 amino acids. Germline V gene lookup returns CDR1 MGHRA and CDR2 YSYEKL. For the CDR3, the DNA is TGCGCCAGCAGCCAAGAAGGCCGGCGGGTCTATGGCTACACCTTC. Translating it yields CASSQEGRRVYGYTF.

V and J are TRBV4-1 and TRBJ2-3; 9 nucleotides match TRBD2. The trim removed 2 bases at V and 0 bases at J, leaving 9 bases unmatched. The germline gives CDR1 MGHRA, CDR2 YSYEKL. This CDR3 is built from 18 residues. CDR3 in DNA: TGCGCCAGCAGCCAACTAGCGGGGCCGCCTGCTAGCACAGATACGCAGTATTTT. Its protein product is CASSQLAGPPASTDTQYF.

The V and J genes are TRBV25-1 and TRBJ2-1; 11 positions agree with TRBD2. Unmatched junction bases numbered 7, after V lost 3 bases and J lost 9 bases. CDR1 and CDR2 from the germline V gene are MGHDK and SYGVNS. This CDR3 region has 15 residues. CDR3 sequence (DNA): TGTGCCAGCAGTGACTCCGGGACTAGCGGTGGTGAGCAGTTCTTC. This encodes CASSDSGTSGGEQFF.

V is TRBV10-3 and J is TRBJ1-1; perhaps TRBD1 as D (5 bases). V was clipped by 6 bases and J by 1 base, with 9 bases between them. Per the germline V gene, CDR1 is ENHRY and CDR2 is SYGVKD. The CDR3 is 13 amino acids. CDR3 in amino acids: CAIRQAANTEAFF. Here the CDR3 DNA reads TGTGCCATCAGACAGGCTGCGAACACTGAAGCTTTCTTT.

The CDR3 DNA reads as TGTGCCTGGGAAGGACAGACAACCTACGAGCAGTACTTC. Translating gives CAWEGQTTYEQYF. This chain joins TRBV30 and TRBJ2-7; tentatively, D is TRBD1 (6 bases). V lost 5 bases to trimming and J lost 2 bases, with 13 bases between them. This CDR3 spans 13 amino acids. CDR1 and CDR2 (germline): GTSNPN, SVGIG (reference sequence).

This clone was observed a single time. The J gene is TRBJ1-2, the V gene TRBV15, with 8 bases identical to TRBD1. Germline V lookup: CDR1 LNHNV, CDR2 YYDKDF (reference sequence). This CDR3 is 13 amino acids long. Trimming cost V 5 bases and J 8 bases; bases outside gene matches: 7. DNA of the CDR3: TGTGCCACCAGCTTCGACAGGGGTGGCGGCTACACCTTC. It encodes CATSFDRGGGYTF.

V is TRBV5-1 and J is TRBJ2-3; TRBD2 might be the D (7 bases). Between the trimmed V and J ends, which lost 0 bases and 7 bases, there was a span of 15 bases. Germline V gene lookup returns CDR1 SGHRS and CDR2 YFSETQ. The CDR3 totals 15 residues. CDR3 sequence (DNA): TGCGCCAGCAGCTTGGTCGGGGGGCCGGATTATACGCAGTATTTT. Its translation is CASSLVGGPDYTQYF.

The chain employs TRBV10-3 and TRBJ2-7; D remains unclear. Between the trimmed V and J ends, which lost 2 bases and 3 bases, there was a span of 14 bases. The CDR3 has 15 amino acids. Germline CDR1 is ENHRY and CDR2 is SYGVKD. The DNA for the CDR3 is TGTGCCATCAGTGAGACAAGGAGTAGCATCTACGAGCAGTACTTC. This gives the protein CAISETRSSIYEQYF.

J is TRBJ1-4 and V is TRBV4-2; 7 bases are shared with TRBD1. The CDR3 loop spans 13 amino acids. V dropped 3 bases and J dropped 5; count of bases not matched to a gene: 0. Germline values: CDR1 LGHNA, CDR2 YNFKEQ. The DNA for the CDR3 is TGTGCCAGCAGCCAGACAGGGAATGAAAAACTGTTTTTT. It codes for CASSQTGNEKLFF.